The 29 T cell receptor beta chains in this list originate from one sample, sequenced in a study of shared clonotypes between healthy human individuals. TCRdb keeps only in-frame clones here, not all; method: immunoSEQ multiplex PCR. The top ten clones hold roughly 0.13% of a sample with more than 2 million clones, around 95% of them seen once. The specimen was naive CD4+ T cells sorted from blood. Sample subset: CD45RA+ positively selected. These receptors came from a man younger than 35 in good health.

The count of this clone is one. In DNA form, the CDR3 reads TGTGCCAGCAGCGCAGAGACAGGTCGGACAGATACGCAGTATTTT. Its protein is CASSAETGRTDTQYF. The chain couples TRBV9 to TRBJ2-3, with a tentative D call TRBD1 (6 bases). Germline-derived CDR1 and CDR2 are SGDLS and YYNGEE. The CDR3 spans 15 residues. The germline V and J ends were trimmed by 3 bases and 3 bases, with 14 bases remaining between them.

The V call is TRBV5-1, the J call TRBJ1-4; D gene unclear. CDR3 length: 14 amino acids. CDR1 and CDR2 (germline): SGHRS, YFSETQ. V was trimmed by 4 bases and J by 3 bases, leaving 10 bases between them. This CDR3 reads CASSRGEANEKLFF. Here the CDR3 DNA reads TGCGCCAGCAGCCGCGGGGAAGCTAATGAAAAACTGTTTTTT. Full variable domain (missing parts from reference TRBV5-1 and TRBJ1-4): KAGVTQTPRYLIKTRGQQVTLSCSPISGHRSVSWYQQTPGQGLQFLFEYFSETQRNKGNFPGRFSGRQFSNSRSEMNVSTLELGDSALYLCASSRGEANEKLFFGSGTQLSVL.

The rearrangement links TRBV27 to TRBJ2-7; 7 bases align to TRBD2. Germline V gene data show CDR1 as MNHEY and CDR2 as SMNVEV (reference sequence). V was clipped by 4 bases and J by 4 bases; unmatched bases: 10. The CDR3 totals 15 residues. CDR3 protein: CASSSPSSGLYEQYF. The CDR3 DNA follows: TGTGCCAGCAGTTCTCCGAGTAGCGGGTTGTACGAGCAGTACTTC.

The rearrangement uses TRBV5-4 and TRBJ2-6, with D possibly TRBD1 on 5 matching bases. The V gene's germline CDR1 is SGHNT and CDR2 YYREEE (reference sequence). The CDR3 extends over 14 amino acids. The V end was cut by 4 bases, the J end by 0 bases, with 5 bases between. The CDR3 DNA is TGTGCCAGCAGCGACAGCTCTGGGGCCAACGTCCTGACTTTC. It specifies CASSDSSGANVLTF.

The V call is TRBV9, the J call TRBJ2-5; possibly TRBD1 for D (5 bases). Germline-derived CDR1 and CDR2 are SGDLS and YYNGEE. The CDR3 length is 14 residues. The V gene lost 0 bases and the J gene lost 1 base, with 7 bases spanning the gap. CDR3 in amino acids: CASSVEQAQETQYF. CDR3 bases: TGTGCCAGCAGCGTAGAACAGGCCCAAGAGACCCAGTACTTC.

The chain carries TRBV19 and TRBJ2-3; D possibly corresponds to TRBD1 (6 bases). The germline gives CDR1 LNHDA, CDR2 SQIVND (reference sequence). The CDR3 contains 16 residues. V gave up 7 bases and J gave up 8 bases, with 25 bases separating them. The CDR3 region has the DNA TGTGCCAGTACCACCATCGACAGGACCAGTCAGGCTACGCAGTATTTT. Encoded protein: CASTTIDRTSQATQYF.

This chain joins TRBV19 and TRBJ2-2; TRBD2 matches at 7 bases. CDR1 LNHDA and CDR2 SQIVND come from the germline V gene (reference sequence). This CDR3 is built from 14 residues. The ends lost 3 bases at V and 6 bases at J; junction bases unmatched: 4. CDR3 DNA sequence: TGTGCCAGTAGTATCGCTCGGGGGGCCGGGGAGCTGTTTTTT. Its protein is CASSIARGAGELFF.

The chain couples TRBV28 to TRBJ1-6; 7 bases map to TRBD1. V was pared by 6 bases and J by 1 base, with 6 bases of the junction left unmatched. The CDR3 extends over 16 amino acids. Germline values: CDR1 MDHEN, CDR2 SYDVKM. CDR3 DNA sequence: TGTGCCAGCAGGCCCTCCAGGGGGTCCTATAATTCACCCCTCCACTTT. Its protein is CASRPSRGSYNSPLHF.

The rearrangement joins TRBV18 to TRBJ1-3; 7 bases map to TRBD1. Trimming at V came to 3 bases and at J to 0 bases, leaving 8 bases not matched to a gene. This CDR3 is 17 amino acids long. Germline values: CDR1 KGHSH, CDR2 LQKENI. CDR3 sequence (DNA): TGTGCCAGCTCACCCCTCGGACAGGCAAACTCTGGAAACACCATATATTTT. Amino acid sequence: CASSPLGQANSGNTIYF.

The chain links TRBV14 to TRBJ2-5, with 11 nucleotides matching TRBD2. CDR1 and CDR2 from the germline V gene are SGHDN and FVKESK. The V gene end was trimmed by 1 base and the J gene end by 5 bases; junction bases not matched to a gene: 3. This CDR3 comprises 15 residues. CDR3 in DNA: TGTGCCAGCAGCCAAGGACTAGCGGGGAGGGAGACCCAGTACTTC. It codes for CASSQGLAGRETQYF.

The chain joins TRBV27 to TRBJ2-7, with 9 bases fitting TRBD1. Losses at the gene ends were 3 bases for V and 5 bases for J; bases not matched to a gene: 5. The CDR3 is made up of 14 amino acids. Looked up from germline, CDR1 is MNHEY and CDR2 is SMNVEV (reference sequence). The CDR3 spells CASSFGDRVNEQYF. Here the CDR3 DNA reads TGTGCCAGCAGTTTTGGGGACAGGGTCAACGAGCAGTACTTC.

This sequence joins TRBV4-1 and TRBJ2-7, with TRBD2 identical over 10 bases. This CDR3 contains 16 residues. Per the germline V gene, CDR1 is MGHRA and CDR2 is YSYEKL. V shed 5 bases and J 0 bases; nucleotides not matched to a gene: 7. CDR3 in DNA: TGCGCCAGCAGCTTGCTAGCGGGAGCGAGCTCCTACGAGCAGTACTTC. Its protein product is CASSLLAGASSYEQYF.

The CDR3 sequence is CASSLEAGSAYEQYF. The DNA of the CDR3 is TGTGCCAGCAGCTTAGAGGCAGGGAGCGCCTACGAGCAGTACTTC. This chain connects TRBV7-6 to TRBJ2-7; TRBD1 or TRBD2 may be the D gene (5 bases each). This CDR3 is 15 amino acids long. Germline V lookup: CDR1 SGHVS, CDR2 FNYEAQ. Between the trimmed V and J ends, which lost 1 base and 2 bases, there was a span of 12 bases.

The rearrangement joins TRBV15 to TRBJ2-7; D remains ambiguous. The CDR3 length is 16 residues. From germline, CDR1 is LNHNV and CDR2 YYDKDF (reference sequence). Trimming took 0 bases from V and 0 from J, leaving 12 bases between them. The CDR3 protein is CATSRDSGSPSYEQYF. CDR3 nucleotides: TGTGCCACCAGCAGAGATTCTGGCAGTCCCTCCTACGAGCAGTACTTC.

The chain uses TRBV2 and TRBJ2-5, with a possible D match to TRBD2 (5 bases). V dropped 7 bases and J dropped 4 bases, with 13 bases sitting between them. The germline V gene encodes CDR1 SNHLY and CDR2 FYNNEI. This CDR3 contains 13 residues. As DNA, the CDR3 is TGTGCCAGCACCTTAGGACTTTTAGAGACCCAGTACTTC. It specifies CASTLGLLETQYF. The full variable domain, its missing parts supplied by reference TRBV2 and TRBJ2-5, is EPEVTQTPSHQVTQMGQEVILRCVPISNHLYFYWYRQILGQKVEFLVSFYNNEISEKSEIFDDQFSVERPDGSNFTLKIRSTKLEDSAMYFCASTLGLLETQYFGPGTRLLVL.

The V gene is TRBV4-3, the J gene TRBJ2-2; no firm D call. Germline V lookup: CDR1 LGHNA, CDR2 YSLEER. Trimming pared 0 bases from V and 7 bases from J, leaving 12 bases between. The CDR3 spans 15 residues. In nucleotides, the CDR3 is TGCGCCAGCAGCCAAGATCTAGGCTTGGGCGGGGAGCTGTTTTTT. Translation gives CASSQDLGLGGELFF.

This sequence joins TRBV5-1 and TRBJ2-2; 12 nucleotides align to TRBD2. J lost 4 bases, V lost 2 bases, and 6 bases had no gene match. This CDR3 has 17 residues. CDR1 and CDR2 from the germline V gene are SGHRS and YFSETQ. For the CDR3, the DNA is TGCGCCAGCAGCTTACGACTAGCGGGAGTAGGCACCGGGGAGCTGTTTTTT. Protein sequence: CASSLRLAGVGTGELFF.

The chain recombines TRBV7-2 with TRBJ2-7; D may be TRBD1 (6 bases). The CDR3 covers 13 residues. Trimming took 11 bases from V and 4 from J, leaving 18 bases between them. From germline, CDR1 is SGHTA and CDR2 FQGNSA. CDR3 residues: CASARQDRYEQYF. CDR3 DNA: TGTGCCTCGGCGCGACAGGATCGGTACGAGCAGTACTTC.

The chain uses TRBV5-1 and TRBJ2-5; TRBD2 matches 8 bases. This CDR3 has 18 residues. V shed 0 bases, J shed 1 base, and the junction held 11 bases outside the gene matches. Germline V gene sequence: CDR1 SGHRS, CDR2 YFSETQ. The CDR3 coding sequence is TGCGCCAGCAGCTTGGTTTTAGCGGGAACTCTTTCCCAAGAGACCCAGTACTTC. Encoded protein: CASSLVLAGTLSQETQYF.

On this clone itself: This CDR3 is also generated by other DNA sequences in the sample. The CDR3 region has the DNA TGTGCCAGCTCACCCAACAGCCAAGAGACCCAGTACTTC. This codes for CASSPNSQETQYF. The genes are TRBV18 and TRBJ2-5; D is undetermined. This CDR3 is 13 amino acids long. V lost 3 bases and J 1 base, leaving 6 bases between the germline ends. Germline-derived CDR1 and CDR2 are KGHSH and LQKENI. The full variable domain, its missing parts supplied by reference TRBV18 and TRBJ2-5, is NAGVMQNPRHLVRRRGQEARLRCSPMKGHSHVYWYRQLPEEGLKFMVYLQKENIIDESGMPKERFSAEFPKEGPSILRIQQVVRGDSAAYFCASSPNSQETQYFGPGTRLLVL.

The rearrangement links TRBV7-2 to TRBJ1-5; no clear D. The CDR3 is made up of 16 amino acids. Germline CDR1 and CDR2: SGHTA and FQGNSA. The ends were cut back, 1 base at V and 0 bases at J, with 10 bases in the middle. The CDR3 nucleotides are TGTGCCAGCAGCTTAGGTGCACCTTATAGCAATCAGCCCCAGCATTTT. Amino acids: CASSLGAPYSNQPQHF.

The chain employs TRBV11-2 and TRBJ2-1; D perhaps matches TRBD2 (6 bases). The CDR3 runs 15 residues. V lost 5 bases, J lost 2 bases, and 13 bases lay in between. Germline CDR1 SGHAT, CDR2 FQNNGV. The CDR3 here is CASSAAGYTYNEQFF. The DNA of the CDR3 is TGTGCCAGCAGCGCAGCGGGCTACACCTACAATGAGCAGTTCTTC.

V gene TRBV5-8 combines with J gene TRBJ1-1; no clear D gene. Germline-derived CDR1 and CDR2 are SGHTS and YDEGEE. With 0 bases removed from V and 3 bases from J, the gap between germline ends came to 12 bases. This CDR3 is 15 amino acids long. The CDR3 sequence: CASSLGRLSDTEAFF. In DNA form, the CDR3 reads TGTGCCAGCAGCTTGGGGCGGCTATCAGACACTGAAGCTTTCTTT. Supplemented by reference TRBV5-8 and TRBJ1-1, the full variable domain reads EAGVTQSPTHLIKTRGQQATLRCSPISGHTSVYWYQQALGLGLQFLLWYDEGEERNRGNFPPRFSGRQFPNYSSELNVNALELEDSALYLCASSLGRLSDTEAFFGQGTRLTVV.

The sample holds one count of this clone. The chain combines TRBV6-1 with TRBJ1-5, with 12 bases identical to TRBD1. J gave up 3 bases and V 6 bases, and 0 bases lay outside the gene matches. Germline assignment: CDR1 MNHNS and CDR2 SASEGT. The CDR3 has 14 residues. This chain's CDR3 is CASRGQGANQPQHF. Written as DNA, the CDR3 is TGTGCCAGCAGGGGACAGGGGGCCAATCAGCCCCAGCATTTT.

The chain joins TRBV5-4 to TRBJ1-2; D not certain. Germline V CDR1 and CDR2: SGHNT, YYREEE (reference sequence). The CDR3 length is 13 residues. Trimming cost V 4 bases and J 1 base, with 8 bases left between them. Here the CDR3 reads CASSLENNYGYTF. The CDR3 DNA reads TGTGCCAGCAGCCTCGAAAATAACTATGGCTACACCTTC.

The chain couples TRBV5-6 to TRBJ1-1; D might be TRBD1 (5 bases). The CDR3 totals 14 residues. CDR1 SGHDT and CDR2 YYEEEE come from the germline V gene. Trimming cost V 3 bases and J 6 bases, with 15 bases left between them. As DNA, the CDR3 is TGTGCCAGCAGCTCCCCTGGGGGTCCCCCTGAAGCTTTCTTT. Translating gives CASSSPGGPPEAFF.

This clone was detected once. The same CDR3 can be traced to other DNA sequences in this sample. The chain employs TRBV11-3 and TRBJ2-2; D unresolved. The CDR3 totals 13 residues. Germline-derived CDR1 and CDR2 are SGHNT and YENEEA. With 5 bases removed from V and 1 base from J, the gap between germline ends came to 5 bases. The CDR3 DNA is TGTGCCAGCAGCCCGGGGAACACCGGGGAGCTGTTTTTT. As protein: CASSPGNTGELFF.

This chain connects TRBV10-3 to TRBJ2-5; 12 bases line up with TRBD2. This CDR3 spans 16 amino acids. J was trimmed by 7 bases and V by 3 bases; bases with no gene match: 9. Germline CDR1 ENHRY, CDR2 SYGVKD. CDR3 sequence reads: CAISEMTSGGAGTQYF. CDR3 coding DNA: TGTGCCATCAGTGAAATGACTAGCGGGGGAGCGGGGACCCAGTACTTC.

The V and J genes are TRBV4-3 and TRBJ2-1; 7 nucleotides match TRBD2. The V gene end was trimmed by 0 bases and the J gene end by 0 bases; junction bases not matched to a gene: 5. The CDR3 contains 17 residues. Germline V lookup: CDR1 LGHNA, CDR2 YSLEER. The CDR3 region has the DNA TGCGCCAGCAGCCAAGAGCCGGGACTAAGCTCCTACAATGAGCAGTTCTTC. Translating it yields CASSQEPGLSSYNEQFF.